This TCR beta chain is drawn from a study of cytomegalovirus exposure and HLA in healthy donors. As concerns this clone: Its matching antigen is unknown.

PCR involved 60 Vbeta and 13 Jbeta primers. Original processing methods: An analysis that came later counted roughly 80 million unique TCR beta chains, 10 million to 11 million shared. Only in-frame clones appear in the TCRdb table, and some are missing; sequencing was by immunoSEQ multiplex PCR. D and trimming come from the DNA, and the V and J calls and clone size come from that table. The sample includes 200,000 to 300,000 clones, 84% of them seen just once. The J segment lost 0 bases and the V segment lost 6 bases, leaving 3 bases of the junction unmatched. The CDR3 is made up of 15 amino acids. The germline V gene encodes CDR1 LNHDA and CDR2 SQIVND (reference sequence). Study outcomes and limitations: An Asian-associated ancestry cluster reportedly showed fewer N-insertions than the approximately 700-donor mean in a later analysis. Many donors carried some public TCRs, although rarity characterized most TCR sequences.

This receptor was obtained from a woman aged 40 to 49 in good health and CMV-seropositive. The sequencing input was PBMCs. The V and J genes are TRBV19 and TRBJ2-2, with 8 bases that match TRBD2. CDR3 region: CASRTSGANTGELFF. The CDR3 coding sequence is TGTGCCAGTAGAACTAGCGGAGCGAACACCGGGGAGCTGTTTTTT.